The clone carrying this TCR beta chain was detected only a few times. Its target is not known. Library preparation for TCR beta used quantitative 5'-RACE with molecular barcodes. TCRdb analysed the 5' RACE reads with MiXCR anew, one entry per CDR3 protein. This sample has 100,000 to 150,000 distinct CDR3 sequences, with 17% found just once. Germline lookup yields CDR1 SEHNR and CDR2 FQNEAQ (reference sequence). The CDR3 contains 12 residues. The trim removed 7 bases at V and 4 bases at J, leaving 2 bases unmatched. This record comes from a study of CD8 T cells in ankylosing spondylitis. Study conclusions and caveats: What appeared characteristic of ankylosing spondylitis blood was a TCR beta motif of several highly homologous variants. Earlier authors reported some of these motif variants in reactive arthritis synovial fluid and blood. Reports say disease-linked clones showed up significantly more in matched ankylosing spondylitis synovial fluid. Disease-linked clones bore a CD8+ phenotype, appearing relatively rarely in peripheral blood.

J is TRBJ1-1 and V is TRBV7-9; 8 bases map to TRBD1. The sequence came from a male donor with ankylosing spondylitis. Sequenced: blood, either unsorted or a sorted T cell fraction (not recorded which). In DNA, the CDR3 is TGTGCCAGCACGGACAGGGCCACTGAAGCTTTCTTT. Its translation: CASTDRATEAFF.